These 8 T cell receptor beta chains were sequenced from one sample in a study of T-cell reconstitution after alpha-beta-depleted transplantation in children. For TCRbeta, the library was prepared with unique molecular identifiers. TCRdb reprocessed the PCR reads via MiXCR and lists one record per CDR3 protein. This table has roughly 590,000 distinct CDR3 sequences, 16% appearing once. The sequencing used PBMCs from the stem cell graft donor, collected from the stem cell graft. Receptor source: a human donor who donated a stem cell graft to a child with acute myeloid leukemia.

This clonotype was observed at least ten times. V and J are TRBV29-1 and TRBJ1-2; D is perhaps TRBD1 (5 bases). Germline V lookup: CDR1 SQVTM, CDR2 ANQGSEA. Trimming took 4 bases from V and 5 from J, leaving 14 bases between them. This CDR3 has 13 residues. CDR3 nucleotide sequence: TGCAGCGTTGTGCAAGGGGAAGGTTATGGCTACACCTTC. Protein: CSVVQGEGYGYTF.

This clonotype was observed a single time. The genes are TRBV24-1 and TRBJ1-4; D is uncertain. The CDR3 has 12 residues. CDR1 and CDR2 from the germline V gene are KGHDR and SFDVKD. The ends were cut back, 4 bases at V and 6 bases at J, with 5 bases in the middle. The CDR3 DNA sequence: TGTGCCACCAGTGACTCTCATGAAAAACTGTTTTTT. Protein: CATSDSHEKLFF.

The chain carries TRBV7-2 and TRBJ2-7, with D possibly matching TRBD1 (6 bases). The CDR3 spans 16 residues. Per germline, CDR1 SGHTA and CDR2 FQGNSA. V was pared by 5 bases and J by 2 bases, with 19 bases between. CDR3 nucleotide sequence: TGTGCCAGCAGCGCCTCAGGGGCCCCTGTTACCTACGAGCAGTACGTC. Translation: CASSASGAPVTYEQYV.

The chain employs TRBV12-3 or TRBV12-4 and TRBJ2-2, with no clear D. There are 15 residues in the CDR3. Trimming took off 3 bases at V and 7 bases at J, with 15 bases between the two ends. Here the CDR3 reads CASSLGLITDGELFF. The CDR3 nucleotides are TGTGCCAGCAGTTTGGGCCTCATAACGGACGGGGAGCTGTTTTTT.

This clonotype has ten or more counts. The chain couples TRBV6-5 to TRBJ2-1; 7 positions match TRBD1. The CDR3 loop spans 16 amino acids. Trimming cost V 6 bases and J 2 bases; bases outside gene matches: 10. Germline V gene lookup returns CDR1 MNHEY and CDR2 SVGAGI. For the CDR3, the DNA is TGTGCCAGCAGGATCACCGGGACAGCTACCTACAATGAGCAGTTCTTC. Residues: CASRITGTATYNEQFF.

This clonotype occurred a few times. The chain combines TRBV20-1 with TRBJ1-2, with D unclear. In germline, CDR1 is DFQATT, CDR2 SNEGSKA (reference sequence). The V end was cut by 5 bases, the J end by 8 bases, with 15 bases between. This CDR3 has 12 residues. The CDR3 DNA is TGCAGTGCTCTGAGGGAGGAGGGCGGCTACACCTTC. Protein product: CSALREEGGYTF.

This clonotype occurred many times. The rearrangement uses TRBV20-1 and TRBJ2-3; 9 nucleotides agree with TRBD1. Germline V gene data show CDR1 as DFQATT and CDR2 as SNEGSKA (reference sequence). CDR3 length: 14 amino acids. After removal of 3 bases from V and 4 bases from J, the junction contained 5 bases not matched to a gene. The CDR3 DNA follows: TGCAGTGCTAGGGACAGGGGCCTAGCAGATACGCAGTATTTT. It specifies CSARDRGLADTQYF.

This clonotype was picked up many times. The CDR3 DNA is TGTGCCAGCAGCCCCGACCGGGGCTTAAATGAGCAGTTCTTC. Its translation is CASSPDRGLNEQFF. The chain recombines TRBV7-8 with TRBJ2-1, with D tentatively TRBD1 or TRBD2 (5 bases each). The V gene lost 5 bases and the J gene lost 7 bases, with 15 bases spanning the gap. This CDR3 is 14 amino acids long. Germline V gene sequence: CDR1 SGHVS, CDR2 FQNEAQ. Together with reference TRBV7-8 and TRBJ2-1, the CDR3 gives the full variable domain: GAGVSQSPRYKVAKRGQDVALRCDPISGHVSLFWYQQALGQGPEFLTYFQNEAQLDKSGLPSDRFFAERPEGSVSTLKIQRTQQEDSAVYLCASSPDRGLNEQFFGPGTRLTVL.